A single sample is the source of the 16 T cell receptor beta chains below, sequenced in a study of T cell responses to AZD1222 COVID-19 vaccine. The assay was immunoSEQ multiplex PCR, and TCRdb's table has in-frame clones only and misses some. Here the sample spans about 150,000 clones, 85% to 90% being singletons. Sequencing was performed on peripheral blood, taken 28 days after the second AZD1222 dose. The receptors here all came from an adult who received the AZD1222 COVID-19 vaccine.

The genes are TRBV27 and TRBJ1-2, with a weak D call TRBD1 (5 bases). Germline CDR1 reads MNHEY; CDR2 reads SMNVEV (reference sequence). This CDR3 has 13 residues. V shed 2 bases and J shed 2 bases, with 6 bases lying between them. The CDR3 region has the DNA TGTGCCAGCAGTTTAGCAGGGAACTATGGCTACACCTTC. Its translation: CASSLAGNYGYTF.

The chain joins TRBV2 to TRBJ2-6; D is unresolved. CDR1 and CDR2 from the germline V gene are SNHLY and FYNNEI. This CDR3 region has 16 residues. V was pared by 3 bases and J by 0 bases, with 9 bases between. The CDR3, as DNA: TGTGCCAGCAGTGATACATTAGTCTCTGGGGCCAACGTCCTGACTTTC. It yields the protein CASSDTLVSGANVLTF.

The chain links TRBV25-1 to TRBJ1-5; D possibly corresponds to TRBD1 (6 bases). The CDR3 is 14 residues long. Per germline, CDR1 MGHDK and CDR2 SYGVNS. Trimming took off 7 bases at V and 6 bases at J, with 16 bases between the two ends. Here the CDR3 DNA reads TGTGCCAGCAAGAAGGCAGGGGAAGGTCAGCCCCAGCATTTT. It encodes CASKKAGEGQPQHF.

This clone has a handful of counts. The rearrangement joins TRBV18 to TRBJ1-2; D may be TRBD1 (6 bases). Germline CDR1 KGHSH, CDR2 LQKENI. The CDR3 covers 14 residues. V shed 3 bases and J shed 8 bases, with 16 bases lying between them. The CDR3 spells CASSPSLGGEGYTF. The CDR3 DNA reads TGTGCCAGCTCACCTTCCCTAGGGGGAGAGGGCTACACCTTC.

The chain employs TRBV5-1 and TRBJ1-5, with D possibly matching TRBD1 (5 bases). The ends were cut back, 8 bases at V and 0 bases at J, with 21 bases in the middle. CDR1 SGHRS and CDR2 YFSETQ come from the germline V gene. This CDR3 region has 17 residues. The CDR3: CARGTVLGLYSNQPQHF. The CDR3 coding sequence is TGCGCCAGGGGGACGGTTCTTGGCTTATATAGCAATCAGCCCCAGCATTTT.

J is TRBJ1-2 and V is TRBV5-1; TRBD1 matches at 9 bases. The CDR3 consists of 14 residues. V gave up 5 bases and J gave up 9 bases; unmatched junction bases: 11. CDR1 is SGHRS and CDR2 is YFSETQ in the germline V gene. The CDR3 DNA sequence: TGCGCCAGCAGGCTAGGGGGACAGGGAAAAAGCTACACCTTC. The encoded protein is CASRLGGQGKSYTF.

As DNA, the CDR3 is TGTGCCACCAGTGACTGGGACTACAATCCCTACGAGCAGTACTTC. Protein product: CATSDWDYNPYEQYF. The rearrangement joins TRBV24-1 to TRBJ2-7, with 7 bases lining up with TRBD2. The CDR3 contains 15 residues. The germline gives CDR1 KGHDR, CDR2 SFDVKD. Trimming at V came to 4 bases and at J to 2 bases, leaving 7 bases not matched to a gene.

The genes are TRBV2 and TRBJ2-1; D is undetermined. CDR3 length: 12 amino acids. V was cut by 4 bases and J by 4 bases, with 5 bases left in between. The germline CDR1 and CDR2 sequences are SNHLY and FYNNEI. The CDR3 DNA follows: TGTGCCAGCAGTGGCGAATACAATGAGCAGTTCTTC. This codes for CASSGEYNEQFF.

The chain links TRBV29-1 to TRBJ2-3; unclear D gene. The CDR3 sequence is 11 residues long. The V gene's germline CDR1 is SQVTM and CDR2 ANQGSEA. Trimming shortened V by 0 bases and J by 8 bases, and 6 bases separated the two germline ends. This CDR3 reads CSVEDLGTQYF. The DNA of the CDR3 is TGCAGCGTTGAAGATCTCGGTACGCAGTATTTT.

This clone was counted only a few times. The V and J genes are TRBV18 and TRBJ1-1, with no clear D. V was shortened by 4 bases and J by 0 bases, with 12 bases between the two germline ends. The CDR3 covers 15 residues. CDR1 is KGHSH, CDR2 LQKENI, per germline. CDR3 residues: CASSRGLSMNTEAFF. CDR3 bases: TGTGCCAGCTCACGAGGGCTTTCCATGAACACTGAAGCTTTCTTT.

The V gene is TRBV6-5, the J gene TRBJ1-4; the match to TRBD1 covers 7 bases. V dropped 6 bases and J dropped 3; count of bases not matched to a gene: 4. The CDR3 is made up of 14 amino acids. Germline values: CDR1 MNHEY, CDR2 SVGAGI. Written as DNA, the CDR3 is TGTGCCAGCAGCCGTACAGGGGCTAATGAAAAACTGTTTTTT. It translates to CASSRTGANEKLFF.

This CDR3 reads CASRPGTSGSYEQFF. DNA for the CDR3: TGTGCCAGCAGACCCGGGACTAGCGGGAGTTATGAGCAGTTCTTC. This chain joins TRBV6-6 and TRBJ2-1; the match to TRBD2 covers 14 bases. Germline CDR1 and CDR2: MNHNY and SVGAGI (reference sequence). This CDR3 spans 15 amino acids. The V gene end was trimmed by 6 bases and the J gene end by 8 bases; junction bases not matched to a gene: 6.

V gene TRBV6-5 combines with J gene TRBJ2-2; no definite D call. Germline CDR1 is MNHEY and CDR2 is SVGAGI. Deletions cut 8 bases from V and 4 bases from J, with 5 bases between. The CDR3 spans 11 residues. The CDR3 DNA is TGTGCCAGCGGCGGCACCGGGGAGCTGTTTTTT. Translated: CASGGTGELFF.

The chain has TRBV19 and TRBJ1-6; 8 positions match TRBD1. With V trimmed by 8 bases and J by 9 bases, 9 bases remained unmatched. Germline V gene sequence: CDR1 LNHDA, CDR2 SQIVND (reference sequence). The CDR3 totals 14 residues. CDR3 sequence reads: CASDLGQGASPLHF. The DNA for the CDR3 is TGTGCCAGTGACTTAGGACAGGGAGCTTCACCCCTCCACTTT.

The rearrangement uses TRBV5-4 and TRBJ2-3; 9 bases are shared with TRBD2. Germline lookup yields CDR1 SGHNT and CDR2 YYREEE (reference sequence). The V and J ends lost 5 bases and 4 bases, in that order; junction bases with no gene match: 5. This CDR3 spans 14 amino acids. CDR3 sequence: CASRPAGGPDTQYF. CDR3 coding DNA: TGTGCCAGCAGACCAGCGGGAGGTCCAGATACGCAGTATTTT. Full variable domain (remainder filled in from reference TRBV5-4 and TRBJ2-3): ETGVTQSPTHLIKTRGQQVTLRCSSQSGHNTVSWYQQALGQGPQFIFQYYREEENGRGNFPPRFSGLQFPNYSSELNVNALELDDSALYLCASRPAGGPDTQYFGPGTRLTVL.

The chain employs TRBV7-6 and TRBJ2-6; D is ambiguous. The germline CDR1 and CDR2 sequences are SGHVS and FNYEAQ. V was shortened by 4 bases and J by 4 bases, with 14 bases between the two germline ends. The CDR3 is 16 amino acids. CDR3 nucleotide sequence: TGTGCCAGCAGCTCATCCCCGCTTCCCGGGGCCAACGTCCTGACTTTC. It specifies CASSSSPLPGANVLTF.